This TCR beta chain was captured by sequencing in a study of T cells in narcolepsy. Study-wide findings and caveats: Reportedly, autoreactive clonotypes were serially detected in patients' blood but not controls'. Autoreactive HCRT-specific and TRIB2-specific clonotypes were marked in same-patient CSF-versus-blood CD4+ comparisons.

This CDR3 is built from 15 residues. Germline V lookup: CDR1 MGHRA, CDR2 YSYEKL. Trimming pared 0 bases from V and 0 bases from J, leaving 7 bases between. TCRdb's copy holds only in-frame clones and misses some; the assay was immunoSEQ multiplex PCR. This table holds 35,000 to 40,000 clones, under 85% found once. Worth noting for this clone: What it recognizes is unknown.

V gene TRBV4-1 combines with J gene TRBJ2-3; D may be TRBD2 (5 bases). The sequenced sample consisted of CD45RA- memory CD4+ T cells from PBMCs. The TCR originated in a human donor with narcolepsy. The CDR3 DNA reads as TGCGCCAGCAGCCAAGAGCGGGTCAGCACAGATACGCAGTATTTT. Translation gives CASSQERVSTDTQYF.